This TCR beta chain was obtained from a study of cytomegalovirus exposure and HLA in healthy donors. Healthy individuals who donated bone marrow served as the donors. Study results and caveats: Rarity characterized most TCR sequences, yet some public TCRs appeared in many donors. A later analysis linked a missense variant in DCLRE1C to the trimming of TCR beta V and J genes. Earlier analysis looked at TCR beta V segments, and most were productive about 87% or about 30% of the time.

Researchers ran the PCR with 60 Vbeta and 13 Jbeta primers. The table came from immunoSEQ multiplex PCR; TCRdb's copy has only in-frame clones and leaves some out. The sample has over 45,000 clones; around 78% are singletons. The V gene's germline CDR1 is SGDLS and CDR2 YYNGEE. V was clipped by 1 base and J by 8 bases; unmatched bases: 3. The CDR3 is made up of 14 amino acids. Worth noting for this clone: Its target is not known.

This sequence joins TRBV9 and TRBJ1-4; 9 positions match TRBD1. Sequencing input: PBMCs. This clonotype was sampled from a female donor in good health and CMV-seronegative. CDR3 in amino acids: CASSVRDRVEKLFF. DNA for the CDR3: TGTGCCAGCAGCGTACGGGACAGGGTAGAAAAACTGTTTTTT.